Presented here are 17 T cell receptor beta chains from one specimen sequenced in a study of shared clonotypes between healthy human individuals. The naive CD8 fraction comprised CD45RO-negative cells positively selected for CCR7 and excluded terminally differentiated effector memory CD45RA+ cells. Only in-frame clones appear in the TCRdb table, and some are missing; sequencing was by immunoSEQ multiplex PCR. The sample shows 2 million or so clones, approximately 95% of them seen only once. Sample: naive CD8+ T cells sorted from blood. The origin of the receptors is a man younger than 30 in good health.

This chain connects TRBV9 to TRBJ1-2; no clear D. Germline V gene data show CDR1 as SGDLS and CDR2 as YYNGEE. This CDR3 is 13 amino acids long. V lost 0 bases and J 2 bases, leaving 5 bases between the germline ends. CDR3 sequence (DNA): TGTGCCAGCAGCGTAGACAGCAACTATGGCTACACCTTC. Its protein is CASSVDSNYGYTF.

The rearrangement uses TRBV10-3 and TRBJ1-6, with D tentatively TRBD1 (6 bases). This CDR3 spans 13 amino acids. V was cut by 6 bases and J by 6 bases, with 9 bases left in between. CDR1 is ENHRY and CDR2 is SYGVKD in the germline V gene. In DNA, the CDR3 is TGTGCCATCAGGGACAGAACTAATTCACCCCTCCACTTT. Protein: CAIRDRTNSPLHF.

The chain has TRBV19 and TRBJ2-7; perhaps TRBD2 as D (5 bases). The CDR3 totals 12 residues. V was clipped by 6 bases and J by 4 bases, with 10 bases between them. Germline V gives CDR1 LNHDA, CDR2 SQIVND (reference sequence). CDR3 sequence (DNA): TGTGCCAGTAGCGGGAATTTTTACGAGCAGTACTTC. It translates to CASSGNFYEQYF.

A remark on this clone: Distinct nucleotide sequences in the sample also encode this CDR3. V usage is TRBV5-4 and J usage is TRBJ2-3; 9 bases align to TRBD2. V was clipped by 2 bases and J by 6 bases; unmatched bases: 1. The V gene's germline CDR1 is SGHNT and CDR2 YYREEE (reference sequence). This CDR3 has 13 residues. CDR3 region: CASSFSGGDTQYF. The CDR3 bases are TGTGCCAGCAGCTTTAGCGGGGGTGATACGCAGTATTTT.

The rearrangement links TRBV4-1 to TRBJ2-1; no firm D call. Germline CDR1 and CDR2: MGHRA and YSYEKL. The CDR3 has 14 residues. The V end was cut by 0 bases, the J end by 7 bases, with 10 bases between. CDR3 coding DNA: TGCGCCAGCAGCCAAGATCGCGACCAAAATGAGCAGTTCTTC. Translation: CASSQDRDQNEQFF.

The genes are TRBV5-6 and TRBJ2-5; D call uncertain. Per germline, CDR1 SGHDT and CDR2 YYEEEE. CDR3 size: 12 residues. Between the trimmed V and J ends, which lost 3 bases and 5 bases, there was a span of 8 bases. This chain's CDR3 is CASSYDEETQYF. The CDR3 nucleotides are TGTGCCAGCAGCTACGATGAGGAGACCCAGTACTTC.

The V call is TRBV5-1, the J call TRBJ1-2; 11 positions match TRBD1. Per germline, CDR1 SGHRS and CDR2 YFSETQ. CDR3 length: 15 amino acids. The J segment lost 6 bases and the V segment lost 2 bases, leaving 6 bases of the junction unmatched. The CDR3 DNA reads as TGCGCCAGCAGCTTTGAAGGACAGGGGGCACATGGCTACACCTTC. Translating gives CASSFEGQGAHGYTF.

The V gene is TRBV15, the J gene TRBJ1-1; D might be TRBD1 (6 bases). The germline V gene has CDR1 LNHNV and CDR2 YYDKDF (reference sequence). V lost 0 bases to trimming and J lost 1 base, with 21 bases between them. The CDR3 is made up of 19 amino acids. Written as DNA, the CDR3 is TGTGCCACCAGCAGAGATCGGGCCTCCTGGGGGGGCAGGAACACTGAAGCTTTCTTT. The encoded protein is CATSRDRASWGGRNTEAFF.

The V gene is TRBV27, the J gene TRBJ1-6; 10 bases are a match to TRBD1. V lost 6 bases to trimming and J lost 3 bases; unmatched junction nucleotides: 5. The CDR3 loop spans 16 amino acids. Germline CDR1 is MNHEY and CDR2 is SMNVEV (reference sequence). The CDR3, as DNA: TGTGCCAGCAGGATCGGGACAGGGGACTATAATTCACCCCTCCACTTT. Its translation: CASRIGTGDYNSPLHF.

Only a few counts were recorded for this clone. V usage is TRBV28 and J usage is TRBJ1-5, with D uncertain. Germline V lookup: CDR1 MDHEN, CDR2 SYDVKM. CDR3 size: 14 residues. The ends were cut back, 10 bases at V and 4 bases at J, with 17 bases in the middle. The CDR3 loop reads CAIDQTGRNQPQHF. The DNA of the CDR3 is TGTGCCATCGACCAAACGGGGAGGAATCAGCCCCAGCATTTT.

The chain couples TRBV28 to TRBJ2-7; D might be TRBD1 or TRBD2, each matching 5 bases. Germline V gives CDR1 MDHEN, CDR2 SYDVKM. V gave up 7 bases and J gave up 2 bases, with 15 bases separating them. This CDR3 region has 14 residues. The CDR3 here is CASKRDRSPYEQYF. As DNA, the CDR3 is TGTGCCAGCAAGAGGGACCGTTCTCCCTACGAGCAGTACTTC.

In its sample, this clone was seen once. The rearrangement uses TRBV10-3 and TRBJ2-7, with 12 bases fitting TRBD2. CDR3 size: 18 residues. V dropped 5 bases and J dropped 0; count of bases not matched to a gene: 11. Germline assignment: CDR1 ENHRY and CDR2 SYGVKD. The CDR3 DNA reads TGTGCCATCAGTACCGGGACTAGCGGGCGGGGTAGCTCCTACGAGCAGTACTTC. Translated: CAISTGTSGRGSSYEQYF.

V usage is TRBV5-5 and J usage is TRBJ2-7; possibly TRBD2 for D (6 bases). This CDR3 comprises 14 residues. Trimming shortened V by 4 bases and J by 2 bases, and 13 bases separated the two germline ends. Germline values: CDR1 SGHKS, CDR2 YYEKEE (reference sequence). CDR3 sequence reads: CASSPSLATYEQYF. The CDR3 DNA reads TGTGCCAGCAGCCCCTCACTAGCCACCTACGAGCAGTACTTC.

This chain connects TRBV5-4 to TRBJ2-3, with TRBD2 matching over 9 bases. Germline V gene lookup returns CDR1 SGHNT and CDR2 YYREEE (reference sequence). Trimming removed 4 bases from V and 3 bases from J; junction bases left unmatched: 6. This CDR3 has 15 amino acids. The CDR3 here is CASSPGTSSTDTQYF. CDR3 nucleotides: TGTGCCAGCAGCCCGGGGACTAGCAGTACAGATACGCAGTATTTT.

This chain connects TRBV13 to TRBJ2-1, with a weak D call TRBD2 (6 bases). From germline, CDR1 is PRHDT and CDR2 FYEKMQ (reference sequence). Trimming left V 5 bases short and J 0 bases short, with 14 bases between. This CDR3 spans 16 amino acids. CDR3 bases: TGTGCCAGCAGCCTCGGGGACGGGAGCTCCTACAATGAGCAGTTCTTC. Protein: CASSLGDGSSYNEQFF.

This clone was seen a single time. The chain carries TRBV5-1 and TRBJ2-3; D might be TRBD1 or TRBD2, each matching 6 bases. The V end was cut by 0 bases, the J end by 2 bases, with 13 bases between. The V gene's germline CDR1 is SGHRS and CDR2 YFSETQ. The length of the CDR3 is 16 residues. The CDR3 region has the DNA TGCGCCAGCAGCTTGGCCCAAGGGGGGAACACAGATACGCAGTATTTT. Translation gives CASSLAQGGNTDTQYF.

V usage is TRBV2 and J usage is TRBJ2-1, with D hard to call. The ends were cut back, 11 bases at V and 0 bases at J, with 11 bases in the middle. The CDR3 spans 13 residues. CDR1 is SNHLY and CDR2 is FYNNEI in the germline V gene. This CDR3 reads CASEDLSYNEQFF. The CDR3 DNA follows: TGTGCCTCAGAAGACCTCTCCTACAATGAGCAGTTCTTC.